The rows below give T cell receptor beta chains drawn from one sample of a study of T cell repertoires in cytomegalovirus infection. TCRdb analysed the reads with MiXCR anew, one entry per CDR3 protein. The profile shows roughly 100,000 distinct CDR3 sequences, 35% to 50% of them singletons. No antigen is known for these receptors. The sample in question was CD8+ T cells from cultured PBMCs, obtained from culture after CMV antigen stimulation. The receptors stem from a human donor in good health (CMV status not recorded). Some clones in this sample may be carry-over from other donors' samples. The CDR3 runs from the conserved cysteine through the conserved F or W. The order of the fields is D gene, V gene, clone size, J gene, CDR3 protein, CDR3 DNA. The D gene is left open where the match is weak. A row's size may be missing; if present it is once, few, many or a size class.

D: NA; V: TRBV20-1; size: once; J: TRBJ2-7; CDR3: CSARDYTGSSYEQYF; DNA: TGCAGTGCTAGAGACTATACAGGGAGTTCCTACGAGCAGTACTTC
D: NA; V: TRBV7-9; size: few; J: TRBJ2-3; CDR3: CASSLPRVDGTDTQYF; DNA: TGTGCCAGCAGCTTGCCCAGGGTTGATGGCACAGATACGCAGTATTTT
D: NA; V: TRBV12-3/TRBV12-4; size: few; J: TRBJ2-3; CDR3: CASSHTSTDTQYF; DNA: TGTGCCAGCAGCCATACTAGCACAGATACGCAGTATTTT
D: NA; V: TRBV24-1; size: NA; J: TRBJ2-3; CDR3: CATSDQGAGETTDTQYF; DNA: TGTGCCACCAGTGACCAAGGGGCAGGGGAGACCACAGATACGCAGTATTTT
D: NA; V: TRBV28; size: NA; J: TRBJ2-7; CDR3: CASSFLARDFSYEQYF; DNA: TGTGCCAGCAGTTTCCTAGCTCGGGACTTCAGCTACGAGCAGTACTTC
D: TRBD2; V: TRBV7-6; size: NA; J: TRBJ2-5; CDR3: CASSGRLAGWQTQYF; DNA: TGTGCCAGCAGCGGTCGACTAGCGGGGTGGCAGACCCAGTACTTC
D: TRBD1; V: TRBV27; size: NA; J: TRBJ2-3; CDR3: CASSHQLTGTGGSDTQYF; DNA: TGTGCCAGCAGTCACCAACTGACCGGGACAGGGGGCTCGGATACGCAGTATTTT
D: TRBD2; V: TRBV2; size: few; J: TRBJ2-2; CDR3: CASSATSGGTTGELFF; DNA: TGTGCCAGCAGCGCGACTAGCGGGGGGACCACCGGGGAGCTGTTTTTT
D: NA; V: TRBV11-2; size: few; J: TRBJ1-1; CDR3: CASSQARGTEAFF; DNA: TGTGCCAGCAGCCAAGCGAGGGGCACTGAAGCTTTCTTT
D: TRBD2; V: TRBV29-1; size: many; J: TRBJ2-3; CDR3: CSVGGGSSDTQYF; DNA: TGCAGCGTTGGCGGGGGGAGCTCAGATACGCAGTATTTT
D: NA; V: TRBV2; size: NA; J: TRBJ2-7; CDR3: CASTHAGAGEQYF; DNA: TGTGCCAGCACCCACGCGGGGGCTGGCGAGCAGTACTTC
D: NA; V: TRBV6-1; size: few; J: TRBJ1-1; CDR3: CASSEALLGRDDEAFF; DNA: TGTGCCAGCAGTGAAGCGCTCCTCGGGAGGGACGATGAAGCTTTCTTT
D: NA; V: TRBV28; size: many; J: TRBJ1-2; CDR3: CASSFSTLGGYTF; DNA: TGTGCCAGCAGTTTCTCAACCCTGGGTGGCTACACCTTC
D: NA; V: TRBV6-5; size: many; J: TRBJ2-5; CDR3: CADPWTDEQETQYF; DNA: TGTGCCGACCCCTGGACAGATGAACAAGAGACCCAGTACTTC
D: TRBD1; V: TRBV19; size: many; J: TRBJ1-2; CDR3: CASSSEGLTGNYGYTF; DNA: TGTGCCAGTAGTTCCGAGGGCCTGACAGGGAACTATGGCTACACCTTC
D: NA; V: TRBV12-3/TRBV12-4; size: NA; J: TRBJ2-5; CDR3: CASSLVEETQYF; DNA: TGTGCCAGCAGTCTAGTTGAAGAGACCCAGTACTTC
D: NA; V: TRBV15; size: NA; J: TRBJ2-5; CDR3: CATSGTARGPVETQYF; DNA: TGTGCCACCAGCGGAACGGCCAGGGGCCCAGTAGAGACCCAGTACTTC
D: NA; V: TRBV27; size: many; J: TRBJ2-7; CDR3: CASSFSKGEEQYF; DNA: TGTGCCAGCAGTTTTTCCAAGGGAGAGGAGCAGTACTTC
D: NA; V: TRBV19; size: many; J: TRBJ2-1; CDR3: CASSHPGTYNEQFF; DNA: TGTGCCAGTAGTCATCCGGGCACCTACAATGAGCAGTTCTTC
D: NA; V: TRBV25-1; size: NA; J: TRBJ2-7; CDR3: CASSDIARGHEQYF; DNA: TGTGCCAGCAGTGATATCGCCAGGGGACACGAGCAGTACTTC
D: TRBD1; V: TRBV12-3/TRBV12-4; size: NA; J: TRBJ1-5; CDR3: CASSNPGQGQPQHF; DNA: TGTGCCAGCAGTAACCCTGGACAGGGCCAGCCCCAGCATTTT
D: NA; V: TRBV27; size: few; J: TRBJ2-2; CDR3: CASTYSGPNTGELFF; DNA: TGTGCCAGCACCTACTCGGGCCCGAACACCGGGGAGCTGTTTTTT
D: TRBD2; V: TRBV2; size: NA; J: TRBJ2-1; CDR3: CASKRGSQYHEQFF; DNA: TGTGCCAGCAAGCGGGGGTCCCAGTACCATGAGCAGTTCTTC
D: NA; V: TRBV28; size: NA; J: TRBJ1-5; CDR3: CASRVVETNQPQHF; DNA: TGTGCCAGCAGAGTCGTAGAGACGAATCAGCCCCAGCATTTT
D: NA; V: TRBV7-2; size: many; J: TRBJ2-7; CDR3: CASSLVGRAGSYEQYF; DNA: TGTGCCAGCAGCTTAGTTGGCCGTGCCGGCTCCTACGAGCAGTACTTC
D: TRBD1; V: TRBV7-2; size: many; J: TRBJ1-1; CDR3: CASSEHNRGGTEAFF; DNA: TGTGCCAGCAGCGAACACAACAGGGGGGGAACTGAAGCTTTCTTT
D: TRBD1; V: TRBV12-3/TRBV12-4; size: NA; J: TRBJ1-2; CDR3: CASSIIQGATLGYTF; DNA: TGTGCCAGCAGTATCATACAGGGGGCCACTCTTGGCTACACCTTC
D: TRBD2; V: TRBV28; size: few; J: TRBJ2-7; CDR3: CASSKIAGGPFYF; DNA: TGTGCCAGCAGTAAAATAGCGGGGGGCCCTTTTTACTTC
D: NA; V: TRBV5-1; size: few; J: TRBJ2-1; CDR3: CASSPDSTYNEQFF; DNA: TGCGCCAGCAGCCCCGACAGCACCTACAATGAGCAGTTCTTC
D: TRBD2; V: TRBV7-9; size: few; J: TRBJ2-7; CDR3: CASSLDGGSYEQYF; DNA: TGTGCCAGCAGCCTCGACGGGGGGTCCTACGAGCAGTACTTC
D: NA; V: TRBV4-1; size: NA; J: TRBJ1-5; CDR3: CASSQDPRQYSNQPQHF; DNA: TGCGCCAGCAGCCAAGATCCTAGACAGTATAGCAATCAGCCCCAGCATTTT
D: TRBD1; V: TRBV24-1; size: few; J: TRBJ1-2; CDR3: CATSVGQGTGYTF; DNA: TGTGCCACCAGTGTGGGACAGGGGACCGGCTACACCTTC
D: NA; V: TRBV10-3; size: NA; J: TRBJ1-4; CDR3: CATGLATNEKLFF; DNA: TGTGCCACCGGGCTTGCAACTAATGAAAAACTGTTTTTT
D: NA; V: TRBV7-6; size: NA; J: TRBJ2-7; CDR3: CASRPPGGDEQYF; DNA: TGTGCCAGCAGACCACCCGGGGGCGACGAGCAGTACTTC
D: NA; V: TRBV19; size: few; J: TRBJ1-2; CDR3: CASKGRGRWLNGYTF; DNA: TGTGCCAGTAAGGGCAGGGGACGCTGGTTAAACGGCTACACCTTC
D: TRBD2; V: TRBV2; size: NA; J: TRBJ2-3; CDR3: CASRETLLAGALTDTQYF; DNA: TGTGCCAGCAGGGAAACCCTACTAGCGGGGGCCCTCACAGATACGCAGTATTTT
D: NA; V: TRBV6-5; size: NA; J: TRBJ1-1; CDR3: CASGRKSTEAFF; DNA: TGTGCCAGCGGTCGTAAAAGCACTGAAGCTTTCTTT
D: NA; V: TRBV7-8; size: few; J: TRBJ1-5; CDR3: CASSLDGSRQPQHF; DNA: TGTGCCAGCAGCCTGGATGGCAGCCGCCAGCCCCAGCATTTT
D: NA; V: TRBV7-6; size: many; J: TRBJ2-7; CDR3: CASRGSDYEQYF; DNA: TGTGCCAGCAGGGGTTCAGACTACGAGCAGTACTTC
D: NA; V: TRBV11-2; size: few; J: TRBJ1-1; CDR3: CASSLWPTQGHAEAFF; DNA: TGTGCCAGCAGCTTATGGCCTACGCAGGGTCATGCTGAAGCTTTCTTT
D: NA; V: TRBV19; size: once; J: TRBJ1-1; CDR3: CASRNGQTEAFF; DNA: TGTGCCAGTCGAAATGGGCAGACTGAAGCTTTCTTT
D: TRBD2; V: TRBV2; size: NA; J: TRBJ2-7; CDR3: CASSGAGNSYEQYF; DNA: TGTGCCAGCAGTGGAGCGGGGAACTCCTACGAGCAGTACTTC
D: TRBD2; V: TRBV7-8; size: many; J: TRBJ2-7; CDR3: CASSPWASGGAASYEQYF; DNA: TGTGCCAGCAGCCCGTGGGCTAGCGGGGGGGCCGCCTCCTACGAGCAGTACTTC
D: TRBD2; V: TRBV27; size: few; J: TRBJ2-1; CDR3: CASTITWGSGGAREQFF; DNA: TGTGCCAGCACAATCACCTGGGGTAGCGGGGGGGCCCGGGAGCAGTTCTTC
D: TRBD1; V: TRBV6-5; size: NA; J: TRBJ1-2; CDR3: CASSPPGQAYYGYTF; DNA: TGTGCCAGCAGTCCTCCGGGACAGGCCTACTATGGCTACACCTTC
D: NA; V: TRBV20-1; size: NA; J: TRBJ2-7; CDR3: CSALTMGRGPFEQYF; DNA: TGCAGTGCCCTAACGATGGGCAGGGGCCCCTTTGAGCAGTACTTC
D: TRBD1; V: TRBV7-2; size: NA; J: TRBJ1-6; CDR3: CASSLDGQGAFNSPLHF; DNA: TGTGCCAGCAGCTTAGACGGACAGGGGGCTTTCAACTCACCCCTCCACTTT
D: NA; V: TRBV30; size: NA; J: TRBJ1-4; CDR3: CAWNKGYNEKLFF; DNA: TGTGCCTGGAATAAGGGGTATAATGAAAAACTGTTTTTT
D: TRBD1; V: TRBV5-6; size: many; J: TRBJ2-2; CDR3: CASSLGAGQGNTGELFF; DNA: TGTGCCAGCAGCTTGGGGGCGGGACAGGGGAACACCGGGGAGCTGTTTTTT
D: TRBD1; V: TRBV7-3; size: few; J: TRBJ1-2; CDR3: CASSWGQGYYGYTF; DNA: TGTGCCAGCAGCTGGGGACAGGGATACTATGGCTACACCTTC
D: NA; V: TRBV10-3; size: NA; J: TRBJ2-2; CDR3: CAISDSRPANTGELFF; DNA: TGTGCCATCAGTGACTCTCGGCCAGCGAACACCGGGGAGCTGTTTTTT